These 13 T cell receptor beta chains were sequenced from one sample in a study of blood T cell repertoires in COVID-19. Profiled with immunoSEQ multiplex PCR; TCRdb holds only in-frame clones, not every one. This sample yields 200,000 to 300,000 clones, of which about 91% are seen a single time; 1% to 1.5% belongs to the top ten. Specimen: PBMCs or T cells enriched from blood (not recorded which). The receptors stem from a middle-aged woman with acute COVID-19.

The chain combines TRBV28 with TRBJ1-2; D might be TRBD1 (6 bases). Looked up from germline, CDR1 is MDHEN and CDR2 is SYDVKM. The V end was cut by 5 bases, the J end by 0 bases, with 13 bases between. CDR3 length: 15 residues. The CDR3 reads CASSQTGETNYGYTF. The CDR3 DNA sequence: TGTGCCAGCAGTCAGACAGGAGAAACTAACTATGGCTACACCTTC.

The chain is built from TRBV9 and TRBJ2-3; 10 bases line up with TRBD2. CDR1 SGDLS and CDR2 YYNGEE come from the germline V gene. The V gene end was trimmed by 0 bases and the J gene end by 3 bases; junction bases not matched to a gene: 4. This CDR3 has 16 residues. This chain's CDR3 is CASSVGASGSTDTQYF. The CDR3 region has the DNA TGTGCCAGCAGCGTAGGGGCTAGCGGGAGTACAGATACGCAGTATTTT.

This clone has just one count. The CDR3 protein is CASAGQASYEQYF. The CDR3, as DNA: TGTGCCAGTGCGGGACAGGCCTCCTACGAGCAGTACTTC. The gene calls are TRBV27 and TRBJ2-7; 8 bases agree with TRBD1. The length of the CDR3 is 13 residues. Germline-derived CDR1 and CDR2 are MNHEY and SMNVEV (reference sequence). The V segment lost 9 bases and the J segment 0 bases; nucleotides outside the gene matches: 4.

This clone has only a few counts. CDR3 residues: CASRATGARGNQPQHF. CDR3 nucleotides: TGTGCCAGCAGGGCAACAGGGGCCCGAGGCAATCAGCCCCAGCATTTT. The chain recombines TRBV2 with TRBJ1-5; 7 bases are shared with TRBD1. This CDR3 comprises 16 residues. V lost 6 bases, J lost 2 bases, and 10 bases stayed unmatched. The germline V gene encodes CDR1 SNHLY and CDR2 FYNNEI.

The gene calls are TRBV18 and TRBJ1-2, with D unclear. Deletions cut 0 bases from V and 4 bases from J, with 6 bases between. This CDR3 is 13 amino acids long. From germline, CDR1 is KGHSH and CDR2 LQKENI. The CDR3 spells CASSPPASYGYTF. The CDR3 region has the DNA TGTGCCAGCTCACCACCGGCCTCCTATGGCTACACCTTC.

The chain links TRBV30 to TRBJ1-4; TRBD1 aligns across 7 bases. The junction had 13 bases not matched to a gene; V was cut back by 1 base and J by 8 bases. Germline V gene lookup returns CDR1 GTSNPN and CDR2 SVGIG (reference sequence). The CDR3 is made up of 16 amino acids. CDR3 in DNA: TGTGCCTGGAGTGGTTGGGGGTGGCAGGGGGTCGAAAAACTGTTTTTT. The encoded protein is CAWSGWGWQGVEKLFF.

V and J are TRBV7-9 and TRBJ2-2, with 9 bases that match TRBD2. In germline, CDR1 is SEHNR, CDR2 FQNEAQ (reference sequence). Trimming took 5 bases from V and 6 from J; bases not matched to a gene: 7. The CDR3 length is 15 residues. CDR3 nucleotide sequence: TGTGCCAGCAGCCAAAGCGGGAGGCGTGCCGGGGAGCTGTTTTTT. Translating gives CASSQSGRRAGELFF.

V gene TRBV27 combines with J gene TRBJ2-1; 12 bases map to TRBD2. Per germline, CDR1 MNHEY and CDR2 SMNVEV (reference sequence). The CDR3 loop spans 16 amino acids. V trimming: 5 bases; J trimming: 4 bases; junction bases outside the gene matches: 6. CDR3 region: CASSPGLAGIYNEQFF. The CDR3 coding sequence is TGTGCCAGCAGTCCCGGACTAGCGGGAATTTACAATGAGCAGTTCTTC.

The chain is built from TRBV18 and TRBJ2-5, with D hard to call. Per the germline V gene, CDR1 is KGHSH and CDR2 is LQKENI. The V and J ends lost 2 bases and 3 bases respectively, with 10 bases between them. This CDR3 has 14 amino acids. The CDR3 sequence is CASSPDRQEETQYF. Here the CDR3 DNA reads TGTGCCAGCTCACCAGATCGGCAGGAAGAGACCCAGTACTTC.

J is TRBJ2-2 and V is TRBV11-3; tentative D call: TRBD1 (6 bases). Trimming removed 11 bases from V and 1 base from J, with 14 bases in between. This CDR3 contains 14 residues. Germline CDR1 SGHNT, CDR2 YENEEA. DNA for the CDR3: TGTGCCTCTGGGGGCTTACGGAACACCGGGGAGCTGTTTTTT. Translated, it gives CASGGLRNTGELFF.

This clone was observed a few times. The CDR3 loop reads CASSLAWRSGEKLFF. CDR3 in DNA: TGCGCCAGCAGCTTGGCCTGGCGGAGTGGCGAAAAACTGTTTTTT. The chain has TRBV5-1 and TRBJ1-4, with D unclear. Germline-derived CDR1 and CDR2 are SGHRS and YFSETQ. Deletions cut 0 bases from V and 8 bases from J, with 14 bases between. CDR3 size: 15 residues.

The chain couples TRBV7-2 to TRBJ1-6; D uncertain. The CDR3 has 12 amino acids. V lost 5 bases, J lost 7 bases, and 6 bases lay in between. The germline gives CDR1 SGHTA, CDR2 FQGNSA. The CDR3 is CASSVQNSPLHF. CDR3 in DNA: TGTGCCAGCAGCGTCCAGAATTCACCCCTCCACTTT.

The genes are TRBV15 and TRBJ2-6; 7 bases line up with TRBD2. The CDR3 consists of 19 residues. CDR1 LNHNV and CDR2 YYDKDF come from the germline V gene (reference sequence). Trimming cost V 5 bases and J 0 bases; bases outside gene matches: 13. In nucleotides, the CDR3 is TGTGCCACCAGCTGGGGGGGTGTGGGAGGCCTCTCTGGGGCCAACGTCCTGACTTTC. As protein: CATSWGGVGGLSGANVLTF. Full variable domain (missing parts from reference TRBV15 and TRBJ2-6): DAMVIQNPRYQVTQFGKPVTLSCSQTLNHNVMYWYQQKSSQAPKLLFHYYDKDFNNEADTPDNFQSRRPNTSFCFLDIRSPGLGDTAMYLCATSWGGVGGLSGANVLTFGAGSRLTVL.